The rows below give T cell receptor beta chains drawn from one sample of a study of technical replicates of blood from several donors. TCRdb keeps only in-frame clones here, not all; method: immunoSEQ multiplex PCR. The data contain approximately 73,000 clones, 80% to 95% of them singletons. Sequencing was carried out using T cells isolated from PBMCs. The receptors shown here come from a human donor in good health. Each CDR3 is given with its conserved first and last residue. D genes are given only for firm matches. Size tells how often a clone was seen (once, few, many) or the class of an expanded clone, and some rows leave it out.

CDR3 length	V gene	J gene	clone size	D gene	CDR3 protein	CDR3 DNA
14	TRBV6-5	TRBJ1-5	once	.	CASSYGGKGQPQHF	TGTGCCAGCAGTTACGGGGGGAAGGGTCAGCCCCAGCATTTT
16	TRBV6-6	TRBJ1-2	.	.	CASSPEDSRTLKGYTF	TGTGCCAGCAGCCCTGAGGACAGTAGGACGCTTAAGGGCTACACCTTC
15	TRBV30	TRBJ1-5	.	TRBD1	CAWSRDRGTNQPQHF	TGTGCCTGGAGTCGGGACAGGGGGACGAATCAGCCCCAGCATTTT
14	TRBV6-5	TRBJ1-2	.	TRBD1	CASSYSGQGGGYTF	TGTGCCAGCAGTTACTCGGGACAGGGGGGTGGCTACACCTTC
15	TRBV2	TRBJ2-3	.	TRBD1	CASSVGDRDVDTQYF	TGTGCCAGCAGTGTTGGGGACAGGGATGTGGATACGCAGTATTTT
14	TRBV5-6	TRBJ2-7	.	.	CASSSGTEGYEQYF	TGTGCCAGCAGCTCCGGGACTGAAGGCTACGAGCAGTACTTC
15	TRBV7-2	TRBJ2-1	.	.	CASSLNGAGYNEQFF	TGTGCCAGCAGCTTAAACGGAGCGGGTTACAATGAGCAGTTCTTC
14	TRBV7-2	TRBJ1-2	.	.	CASSPPLRHYGYTF	TGTGCCAGCAGCCCCCCCTTGCGGCACTATGGCTACACCTTC
14	TRBV11-2	TRBJ2-1	.	TRBD2	CASSFGTTYNEQFF	TGTGCCAGCAGCTTTGGGACTACCTACAATGAGCAGTTCTTC
17	TRBV4-3	TRBJ2-7	.	TRBD2	CASSQDLTSGRVDEQYF	TGCGCCAGCAGCCAAGATCTCACCAGCGGGAGGGTTGATGAGCAGTACTTC
17	TRBV4-1	TRBJ2-5	once	TRBD2	CASSQGRLAGGVETQYF	TGCGCCAGCAGCCAAGGTCGTCTAGCGGGAGGCGTAGAGACCCAGTACTTC
13	TRBV28	TRBJ2-3	.	.	CASSRGILLAQYF	TGTGCCAGCAGTCGAGGGATCCTATTGGCGCAGTATTTT
15	TRBV9	TRBJ1-1	.	.	CASSVGGLLDTEAFF	TGTGCCAGCAGCGTAGGGGGGCTCTTGGACACTGAAGCTTTCTTT
15	TRBV5-4	TRBJ2-2	once	TRBD1	CASSLRTGATGELFF	TGTGCCAGCAGCTTGCGGACAGGGGCCACCGGGGAGCTGTTTTTT
11	TRBV6-6	TRBJ1-2	.	.	CASSFDRGYTF	TGTGCCAGCAGCTTCGACAGGGGCTACACCTTC
15	TRBV5-1	TRBJ2-7	.	.	CASSLGGGNGHEQYF	TGCGCCAGCAGCTTGGGTGGCGGGAACGGCCACGAGCAGTACTTC
15	TRBV11-3	TRBJ1-2	.	TRBD1	CASSFGTGKDYGYTF	TGTGCCAGCAGCTTCGGGACAGGGAAAGACTATGGCTACACCTTC
16	TRBV5-5	TRBJ1-1	.	TRBD1	CASLTPTGGGSTEAFF	TGTGCCAGCCTAACCCCGACAGGGGGCGGGAGCACTGAAGCTTTCTTT
13	TRBV27	TRBJ1-2	.	.	CASSLGSDYGYTF	TGTGCCAGCAGTTTGGGGAGCGACTATGGCTACACCTTC
12	TRBV9	TRBJ2-1	.	.	CASSVSRDEQFF	TGTGCCAGCAGCGTATCCAGGGATGAGCAGTTCTTC
14	TRBV29-1	TRBJ2-5	.	TRBD2	CSHGTSGFQETQYF	TGCAGCCACGGGACTAGCGGCTTCCAAGAGACCCAGTACTTC
15	TRBV2	TRBJ2-1	.	.	CASSESRSSYNEQFF	TGTGCCAGCAGTGAGTCCAGAAGCTCCTACAATGAGCAGTTCTTC
13	TRBV30	TRBJ1-2	.	TRBD1	CAWVKDRGSGYTF	TGTGCCTGGGTAAAAGACAGGGGGTCTGGCTACACCTTC
16	TRBV18	TRBJ2-2	.	TRBD2	CASSDLTSGRTGELFF	TGTGCCAGCTCTGATCTGACTAGCGGGAGGACGGGGGAGCTGTTTTTT
16	TRBV4-3	TRBJ2-5	.	TRBD2	CASSPTLLAAQETQYF	TGCGCCAGCAGCCCTACCCTACTAGCGGCCCAAGAGACCCAGTACTTC
12	TRBV5-1	TRBJ1-1	.	.	CASRTVNTEAFF	TGCGCCAGCCGGACAGTGAACACTGAAGCTTTCTTT
15	TRBV28	TRBJ2-7	.	TRBD1	CASSYRQGGRYEQYF	TGTGCCAGCAGCTACAGACAGGGGGGGCGATACGAGCAGTACTTC
14	TRBV11-3	TRBJ2-7	once	TRBD2	CASSLAGGPNEQYF	TGTGCCAGCAGCTTAGCGGGAGGGCCGAACGAGCAGTACTTC
13	TRBV7-9	TRBJ2-7	once	.	CASSLRGWDEQYF	TGTGCCAGCAGCCTTCGAGGGTGGGACGAGCAGTACTTC
14	TRBV19	TRBJ1-4	.	TRBD1	CASVMTGTNEKLFF	TGTGCCAGTGTTATGACAGGGACTAATGAAAAACTGTTTTTT
13	TRBV30	TRBJ2-7	.	.	CAWELGGAYEQYF	TGTGCCTGGGAGCTGGGGGGAGCCTACGAGCAGTACTTC
14	TRBV6-6	TRBJ1-1	once	.	CASSLQVTITEAFF	TGTGCCAGCAGTCTACAGGTTACTATCACTGAAGCTTTCTTT
15	TRBV4-3	TRBJ2-1	.	.	CASSQDIQGHNEQFF	TGCGCCAGCAGCCAAGATATCCAGGGGCACAATGAGCAGTTCTTC
12	TRBV2	TRBJ1-1	.	.	CASRLPTDEAFF	TGTGCCAGCAGGCTCCCGACAGACGAAGCTTTCTTT